This TCR beta chain was captured by sequencing in a study of blood T cell repertoires in COVID-19 (dated by TCRdb to 2020 to 2022). Concerning the study at large: The collaborator samples originated in the United States, Italy and Spain and spanned the acute and convalescent phases of COVID-19. The prospective study material was composed of cDNA or gDNA derived from T cells, B-cell-depleted T cells, or PBMCs. Subjects who had been exposed to COVID-19, were actively infected with it, or had recovered from it provided the deeply sampled blood TCRbeta repertoires that made up the dataset. A freely available public database, intended as a resource for researchers studying the immune response to SARS-CoV-2, is where the repertoires were released. The samples were drawn from the first 160 participants of the ongoing ImmuneRACE study and from 1,254 subjects provided by 6 global collaborators. The sample metadata nearly always contained a de-identified subject ID, COVID-19 status, age in years and sex. Where available, HLA class I and class II types were taken from metadata supplied by the sample provider and were not determined by assay-based typing.

Points on this clone: Its antigen remains unidentified. Base qualities are not recorded, but no much larger clone differs from it by a single base.

In Seattle, one collaborating source enrolled patients while the infection was active and tracked those patients longitudinally over the course of disease. The collaborating institutions used their own protocols to collect whole blood in K2EDTA tubes. For TCRbeta analysis, collaborators shipped samples in one of three forms: frozen whole blood, isolated PBMCs, or DNA extracted from either of those sample types. V trim: 7 bases; J trim: 6 bases; unmatched bases: 9. The CDR3 measures 14 amino acids from cysteine to phenylalanine. Only the CDR3 DNA is retained, 42 bases long and in frame from the first base. In the germline V gene, CDR1 corresponds to MNHEY and CDR2 to SVGAGI. Here is what the overall study found, with its caveats: How much clinical and demographic metadata was included differed by source and by participant, and the metadata was provided uncurated.

The immunoSEQ Assay, a bias-controlled multiplex PCR, was used to amplify TCRbeta CDR3 regions from genomic DNA. On the study's bioinformatics: The number of nucleated cells in each sample was estimated from the amplification of reference gene primers within the assay. Sequence reads were collapsed and filtered to measure the absolute abundance of every unique TCRbeta CDR3 rearrangement. For each sample, productive Simpson clonality was calculated by taking the square root of Simpson's diversity index across productive rearrangements. TCRdb retrieved this table from immuneACCESS and kept in-frame rearrangements only. Not all clones are present; in checked studies, unresolved V genes account for under half, and no reason is known for the remainder. The D gene and trimming were derived from the DNA, and the V and J assignments and clone size from that table. This sample is represented by around 230,000 clones; about 82% of them were singletons. Of the sample, 5.1% falls within the top ten clones.

This sequence uses TRBV6-5 and TRBJ2-7, and 10 junctional nucleotides match TRBD1. The specimen sequenced was peripheral blood. The sequence was obtained from a man between 45 and 60 years old with COVID-19, enrolled during active disease. The bases are TGTGCCAGCACCAGACAGGGGGCGTATGGCGAGCAGTACTTC. This codes for CASTRQGAYGEQYF.